This T cell receptor beta chain was obtained from a study of T cell clonotyping in hematopoietic cell transplantation. Study-level results: Few recipient clonotypes overlapped donors; over 95% were de novo at given depth. Without cell sorting, CD4 versus CD8 contributions remain unresolved. After transplant, recipient diversity fell while pathologically expanded clonotypes grew through day 180.

Repertoires were generated with immunoSEQ multiplex PCR, while TCRdb's copy carries only in-frame clones and drops some. This sample has some 16,000 clones, with about two thirds found just once. Regarding this clone: The antigen is undetermined.

V was clipped by 4 bases and J by 7 bases; unmatched bases: 14. Per the germline V gene, CDR1 is MGHRA and CDR2 is YSYEKL. The CDR3 is 16 amino acids. This TCR was sampled from a male patient aged 50 to 60 who had an allogeneic stem cell transplant from an unrelated donor, so T cells may come from the graft donor. Some clones in this sample may be carry-over from other donors' samples. This material consisted of PBMCs, taken 30 days after allogeneic stem cell transplant. The chain employs TRBV4-1 and TRBJ2-7; 9 bases map to TRBD2. CDR3 sequence reads: CASSPRVAGATYEQYF. Written as DNA, the CDR3 is TGCGCCAGCAGCCCCCGGGTAGCGGGAGCGACTTATGAGCAGTACTTC.